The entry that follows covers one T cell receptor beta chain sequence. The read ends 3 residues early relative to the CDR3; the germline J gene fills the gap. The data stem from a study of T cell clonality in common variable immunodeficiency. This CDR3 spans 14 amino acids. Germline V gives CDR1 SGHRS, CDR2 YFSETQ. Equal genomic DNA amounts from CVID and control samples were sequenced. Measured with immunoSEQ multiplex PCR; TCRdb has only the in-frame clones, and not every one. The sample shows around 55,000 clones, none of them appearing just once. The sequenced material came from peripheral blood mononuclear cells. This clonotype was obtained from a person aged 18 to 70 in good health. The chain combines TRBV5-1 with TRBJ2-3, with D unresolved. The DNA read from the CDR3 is TGCGCCAGCAGCTTGGGACTGCTGAAAGAGACG. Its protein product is CASSLGLLKET. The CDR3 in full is CASSLGLLKETQYF.